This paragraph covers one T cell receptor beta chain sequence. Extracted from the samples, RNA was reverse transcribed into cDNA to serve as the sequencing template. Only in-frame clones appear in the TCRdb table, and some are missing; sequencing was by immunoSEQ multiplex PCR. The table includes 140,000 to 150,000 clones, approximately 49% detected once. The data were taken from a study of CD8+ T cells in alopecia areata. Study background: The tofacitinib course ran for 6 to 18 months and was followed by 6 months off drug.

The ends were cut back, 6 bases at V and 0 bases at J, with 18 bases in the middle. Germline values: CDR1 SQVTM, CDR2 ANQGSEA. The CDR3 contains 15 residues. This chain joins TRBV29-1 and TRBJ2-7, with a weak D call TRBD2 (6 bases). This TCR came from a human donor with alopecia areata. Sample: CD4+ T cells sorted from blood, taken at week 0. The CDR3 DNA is TGCAGCGTGGCGGGGCCACCACTGACCTCCTACGAGCAGTACTTC. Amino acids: CSVAGPPLTSYEQYF.